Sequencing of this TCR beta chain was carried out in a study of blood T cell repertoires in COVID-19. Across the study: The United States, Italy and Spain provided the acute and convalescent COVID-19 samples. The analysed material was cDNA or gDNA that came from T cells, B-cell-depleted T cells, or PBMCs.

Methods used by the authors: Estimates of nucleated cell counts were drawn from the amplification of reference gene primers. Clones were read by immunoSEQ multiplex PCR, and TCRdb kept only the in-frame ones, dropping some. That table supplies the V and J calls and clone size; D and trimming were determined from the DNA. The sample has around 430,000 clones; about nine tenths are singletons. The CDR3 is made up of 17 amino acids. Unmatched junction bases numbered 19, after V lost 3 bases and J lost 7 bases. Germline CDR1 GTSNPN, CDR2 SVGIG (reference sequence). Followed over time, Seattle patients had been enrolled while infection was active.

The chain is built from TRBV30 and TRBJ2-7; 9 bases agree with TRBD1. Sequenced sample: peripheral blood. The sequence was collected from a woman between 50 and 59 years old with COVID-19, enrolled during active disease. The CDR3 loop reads CAWSLALPGQGADEQYF. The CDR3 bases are TGTGCCTGGAGCCTAGCCCTTCCGGGACAGGGTGCGGATGAGCAGTACTTC.